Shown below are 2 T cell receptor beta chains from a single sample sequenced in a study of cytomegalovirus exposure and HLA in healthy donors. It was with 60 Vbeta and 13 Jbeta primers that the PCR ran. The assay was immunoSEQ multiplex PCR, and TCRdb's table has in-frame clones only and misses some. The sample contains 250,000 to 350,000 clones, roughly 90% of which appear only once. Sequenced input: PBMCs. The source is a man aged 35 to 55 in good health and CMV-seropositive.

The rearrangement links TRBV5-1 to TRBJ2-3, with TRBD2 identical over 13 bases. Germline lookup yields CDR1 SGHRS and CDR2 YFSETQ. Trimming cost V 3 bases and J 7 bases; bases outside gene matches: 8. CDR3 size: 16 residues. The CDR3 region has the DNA TGCGCCAGCAGCTCCAAACTAGCGGGAGGGCTCAATACGCAGTATTTT. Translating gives CASSSKLAGGLNTQYF.

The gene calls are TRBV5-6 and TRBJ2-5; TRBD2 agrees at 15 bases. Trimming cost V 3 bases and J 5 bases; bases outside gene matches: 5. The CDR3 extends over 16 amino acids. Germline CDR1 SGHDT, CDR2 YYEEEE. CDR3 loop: CASSWGLAGGGETQYF. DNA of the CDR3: TGTGCCAGCAGCTGGGGACTAGCGGGAGGTGGGGAGACCCAGTACTTC.